This T cell receptor beta chain was found in a study of shared clonotypes between healthy human individuals. Here immunoSEQ multiplex PCR was the method, and the copy in TCRdb shows in-frame clones only, minus some. Altogether approximately 1,500,000 clones are present, 95% to 99% being singletons, with the ten largest covering less than 0.55%. The V gene lost 0 bases and the J gene lost 8 bases, with 12 bases spanning the gap. The length of the CDR3 is 14 residues. The germline V gene encodes CDR1 SGDLS and CDR2 YYNGEE. On this clone: What it binds is unknown.

Broader study findings: In this cohort, only blood was sampled, and tissue repertoires likely differ. Naive subsets tended to show greater estimated richness than memory subsets. Clonotype sharing among donors, it was expected, would be affected by sequencing depth.

The source of this sequence is a young man in good health. J is TRBJ2-1 and V is TRBV9, with D uncertain. Sequencing input: naive CD4+ T cells sorted from blood. The sample's subset: CD45RA+ positively selected. As DNA, the CDR3 is TGTGCCAGCAGCGTAGGAAATGCGCTCCATGAGCAGTTCTTC. This gives the protein CASSVGNALHEQFF.